This T cell receptor beta chain was recorded in a study of cytotoxic CD8 clonotypes in ibrutinib-treated CLL. General observations from the study: Upon ibrutinib response clonality rose, and upon progression it fell back toward baseline.

The CDR3 totals 18 residues. Germline CDR1 SEHNR, CDR2 FQNEAQ (reference sequence). V gave up 2 bases and J gave up 2 bases, with 20 bases separating them. As for this clone: Its antigen is not identified.

Generated by immunoSEQ multiplex PCR, the TCRdb table keeps only in-frame clones and is missing some. The sample includes approximately 160,000 clones, about 88% seen only once; the top ten take around 3.1%. The specimen was PBMCs, collected at disease progression, from a patient treated with ibrutinib. The TCR sequence derives from a human donor with chronic lymphocytic leukemia. V gene TRBV7-9 combines with J gene TRBJ2-3, with a possible D match to TRBD1 (6 bases). The CDR3 DNA reads TGTGCCAGCAGCTTACTGTACAAGACCCAGGGGATCACAGATACGCAGTATTTT. This sequence encodes CASSLLYKTQGITDTQYF.